The entry that follows covers one TCR beta chain sequence. Clones were read by immunoSEQ multiplex PCR, and TCRdb kept only the in-frame ones, dropping some. The table records approximately 30,000 clones, 85% to 90% of them present only once. The record originates from a study of T cell changes during pregnancy in multiple sclerosis. The V gene lost 4 bases and the J gene lost 3 bases, with 7 bases spanning the gap. The CDR3 length is 12 residues. Looked up from germline, CDR1 is ENHRY and CDR2 is SYGVKD. This material consisted of CD8+ T cells from peripheral blood mononuclear cells, taken before pregnancy. This chain joins TRBV10-3 and TRBJ2-7; maybe TRBD2 (5 bases). This clonotype was sampled from a female donor with multiple sclerosis, enrolled in a pregnancy study. The CDR3 is CAISAGVYEQYF. The DNA of the CDR3 is TGTGCCATCAGTGCCGGGGTCTACGAGCAGTACTTC.